This T cell receptor beta chain was obtained from a study of vaccination and CD4 T cells after COVID-19. General study results and limits: Apart from involving relatively few convalescent patients, the work omitted early post-infection timepoints.

V dropped 4 bases and J dropped 1; count of bases not matched to a gene: 5. This CDR3 has 15 amino acids. The germline V gene encodes CDR1 SGHRS and CDR2 YFSETQ. Cultured CD4+ T cell DNA was sequenced using the Oncomine TCR Beta short-read assay. Each CDR3 protein is one row after TCRdb ran MiXCR on the PCR reads. In the table there are several thousand distinct CDR3 sequences, roughly 47% of which are singletons. The treatment denotes: approximately 10-day PBMC culture with coronavirus spike peptide pools or control peptides (ViraFEST assay). ViraFEST relied on peptide pools to expand antigen-specific T cells; the TCRs were sequenced afterward. The PCR-positive dates, March through December 2020, came before the US Alpha, Beta and Delta variants. Regarding this clonotype: Its matching antigen is unknown.

The V gene is TRBV5-1, the J gene TRBJ2-5; 9 positions agree with TRBD2. This TCR was sampled from a human donor who had recovered from COVID-19. The sequences come from CD4+ T cells from blood, cultured in vitro, collected after SARS-CoV-2 vaccination. CDR3 sequence reads: CASSLVAGAQETQYF. CDR3 bases: TGCGCCAGCAGCCTGGTAGCGGGGGCCCAAGAGACCCAGTACTTC.